The 26 T cell receptor beta chains listed next were all sequenced from one sample in a study of breast tumors, draining lymph nodes, adjacent tissues. Axillary draining lymph nodes of breast cancer patients supplied the node samples. MiXCR, applied by TCRdb to the multiplex PCR reads, yields one record per CDR3 protein. The data contain 140,000 to 150,000 distinct CDR3 sequences, over 25% of them singletons. The sequenced material came from axillary lymph node tissue. The receptor set was obtained from a female donor with breast cancer. Some clones in this sample may be carry-over from other donors' samples.

Turning to this clonotype: A read error may explain this, as a much larger clone is one base away. The chain has TRBV7-7 and TRBJ2-5; TRBD2 is a possible D gene (6 bases). The CDR3 has 15 amino acids. Germline V gives CDR1 SSHAT, CDR2 FNYEAQ (reference sequence). For the CDR3, the DNA is TGTACTAGCAGCTCCGTCTTCGGGTACCAAGAGACCCAGCACTTC. This sequence encodes CTSSSVFGYQETQHF. Full variable domain (remainder filled in from reference TRBV7-7 and TRBJ2-5): GAGVSQSPRYKVTKRGQDVTLRCDPISSHATLYWYQQALGQGPEFLTYFNYEAQPDKSGLPSDRFSAERPEGSISTLTIQRTEQRDSAMYRCTSSSVFGYQETQHFGPGTRLLVL.

This clonotype was seen ten or more times. The gene calls are TRBV20-1 and TRBJ2-1; 9 bases align to TRBD2. Per germline, CDR1 DFQATT and CDR2 SNEGSKA (reference sequence). The CDR3 runs 16 residues. V shed 3 bases, J shed 6 bases, and the junction held 12 bases outside the gene matches. CDR3 region: CSASPRAGGSRNEQFF. CDR3 nucleotide sequence: TGCAGTGCTAGCCCCCGGGCGGGGGGGAGCCGCAATGAGCAGTTCTTC.

This clonotype has ten or more counts. The chain recombines TRBV11-2 with TRBJ2-1, with TRBD2 matching over 10 bases. Trimming at V came to 1 base and at J to 6 bases, leaving 3 bases not matched to a gene. Germline CDR1 reads SGHAT; CDR2 reads FQNNGV. The CDR3 has 15 residues. For the CDR3, the DNA is TGTGCCAGCAGCTTAGTTAGCGGGGGGTTCAATGAGCAGTTCTTC. Protein: CASSLVSGGFNEQFF. Combining the CDR3 with reference TRBV11-2 and TRBJ2-1 gives the whole variable domain EAGVAQSPRYKIIEKRQSVAFWCNPISGHATLYWYQQILGQGPKLLIQFQNNGVVDDSQLPKDRFSAERLKGVDSTLKIQPAKLEDSAVYLCASSLVSGGFNEQFFGPGTRLTVL.

This clonotype was recorded a few times. DNA of the CDR3: TGTGCCAGCAGCCAAGGGGCCTTGGACTATGGCTACACCTTC. It translates to CASSQGALDYGYTF. The genes are TRBV3-1 and TRBJ1-2; D is undetermined. Germline V gene lookup returns CDR1 LGHDT and CDR2 YNNKEL (reference sequence). This CDR3 has 14 amino acids. V lost 1 base and J lost 3, with 9 bases in between. The full variable domain, rest sourced from reference TRBV3-1 and TRBJ1-2, is DTAVSQTPKYLVTQMGNDKSIKCEQNLGHDTMYWYKQDSKKFLKIMFSYNNKELIINETVPNRFSPKSPDKAHLNLHINSLELGDSAVYFCASSQGALDYGYTFGSGTRLTVV.

There are many counts of this clonotype. CDR3 sequence (DNA): TGTGCCAGCAGTACTCCAGGGGGGGGGGCCAACGTCCTGACTTTC. Protein sequence: CASSTPGGGANVLTF. The chain carries TRBV6-6 and TRBJ2-6, with D possibly being TRBD1 (7 bases). Per germline, CDR1 MNHNY and CDR2 SVGAGI (reference sequence). CDR3 length equals 15 residues. The V gene lost 5 bases and the J gene lost 4 bases, with 12 bases spanning the gap.

The chain carries TRBV5-1 and TRBJ1-5; 7 positions agree with TRBD1. Losses at the gene ends were 5 bases for V and 2 bases for J; bases not matched to a gene: 7. The germline V gene has CDR1 SGHRS and CDR2 YFSETQ. The CDR3 has 15 residues. CDR3 nucleotide sequence: TGCGCCAGCAGTCTCAGGGGGGATGGCAATCAGCCCCAGCATTTT. This codes for CASSLRGDGNQPQHF.

This clonotype was picked up many times. The rearrangement uses TRBV6-6 and TRBJ2-1, with 16 bases lining up with TRBD2. The CDR3 sequence is 17 residues long. Germline-derived CDR1 and CDR2 are MNHNY and SVGAGI (reference sequence). The trim removed 0 bases at V and 6 bases at J, leaving 2 bases unmatched. In nucleotides, the CDR3 is TGTGCCAGCAGTTACTCGGGACTAGCGGGGGGGCGCAATGAGCAGTTCTTC. Translation: CASSYSGLAGGRNEQFF.

This clonotype was picked up one time. This may be a read error, as it is one base from a much larger clone. V gene TRBV7-2 combines with J gene TRBJ2-6; D remains unclear. This CDR3 region has 17 residues. CDR1 is SGHTA and CDR2 is FQGNSA in the germline V gene. The chain's CDR3 is CAGSFSFRSPGANVLTF. The DNA of the CDR3 is TGTGCCGGCAGCTTCTCCTTCCGGAGCCCTGGGGCCAACGTCCTGACTTTC.

V usage is TRBV5-6 and J usage is TRBJ2-7; 7 bases align to TRBD1. Germline V gene data show CDR1 as SGHDT and CDR2 as YYEEEE. CDR3 size: 14 residues. V was clipped by 3 bases and J by 7 bases; unmatched bases: 10. In DNA form, the CDR3 reads TGTGCCAGCAGCTGGGACAGCTCCTACAATGAGCAGTACGTC. This translates into CASSWDSSYNEQYV.

Many counts were recorded for this clonotype. The V gene is TRBV7-6, the J gene TRBJ2-3; 14 bases line up with TRBD2. This CDR3 contains 16 residues. Germline V gene data show CDR1 as SGHVS and CDR2 as FNYEAQ. The junction had 4 bases not matched to a gene; V was cut back by 5 bases and J by 3 bases. As DNA, the CDR3 is TGTGCCAGCAGCGATGGACTAGCGGGGGGAACAGATACGCAGTATTTT. Amino acids: CASSDGLAGGTDTQYF.

The J gene is TRBJ1-3, the V gene TRBV19, with 10 bases aligning to TRBD1. Germline V gene lookup returns CDR1 LNHDA and CDR2 SQIVND (reference sequence). The CDR3 length is 19 residues. V lost 4 bases to trimming and J lost 8 bases; unmatched junction nucleotides: 20. Written as DNA, the CDR3 is TGTGCCAGTAGTACGGGACAGGGGATGCAAGCTAACTATGGCTACACCATATATTTT. It translates to CASSTGQGMQANYGYTIYF.

Many counts were recorded for this clonotype. The V gene is TRBV7-9, the J gene TRBJ2-3; TRBD2 matches 11 bases. The CDR3 length is 15 residues. Losses at the gene ends were 6 bases for V and 4 bases for J; bases not matched to a gene: 6. The germline V gene has CDR1 SEHNR and CDR2 FQNEAQ (reference sequence). This CDR3 is CASSLSGGAPDTQYF. The CDR3 coding sequence is TGTGCCAGCAGTCTTAGCGGGGGGGCTCCAGATACGCAGTATTTT.

This clonotype showed up many times. The genes are TRBV9 and TRBJ2-1, with 7 bases identical to TRBD1. The CDR3 runs to 14 residues. Trimming at V came to 4 bases and at J to 6 bases, leaving 7 bases not matched to a gene. Looked up from germline, CDR1 is SGDLS and CDR2 is YYNGEE. CDR3 nucleotides: TGTGCCAGCAGCTACCGGGACAGACTCAATGAGCAGTTCTTC. It codes for CASSYRDRLNEQFF.

This clonotype was recorded many times. This chain connects TRBV7-2 to TRBJ2-7, with a tentative D call TRBD2 (5 bases). The CDR3 sequence is 16 residues long. Germline V CDR1 and CDR2: SGHTA, FQGNSA. Trimming took 1 base from V and 1 from J, leaving 14 bases between them. The CDR3 loop is CASSLGPLDFSYEQYF. The CDR3 bases are TGTGCCAGCAGCTTAGGGCCGCTGGACTTTTCCTACGAGCAGTACTTC.

This clonotype was detected ten times or more. The J gene is TRBJ2-3, the V gene TRBV7-9; possible D gene TRBD2, 5 bases. The V end was cut by 2 bases, the J end by 5 bases, with 11 bases between. This CDR3 contains 14 residues. Germline V gives CDR1 SEHNR, CDR2 FQNEAQ (reference sequence). Here the CDR3 reads CASSLPPGRDTQYF. CDR3 DNA: TGTGCCAGCAGCTTACCCCCGGGGAGAGATACGCAGTATTTT.

This clonotype appeared many times. The chain joins TRBV7-2 to TRBJ1-5, with D hard to call. Germline values: CDR1 SGHTA, CDR2 FQGNSA. The CDR3 extends over 14 amino acids. V lost 3 bases, J lost 9 bases, and 15 bases lay in between. CDR3 nucleotide sequence: TGTGCCAGCAGCTTCGCGGGGTCCCCAGGGCCCCAGCATTTT. It yields the protein CASSFAGSPGPQHF.

Ten or more counts support this clonotype. Germline and junction disagree at one end, which may indicate a read error. This chain uses TRBV6-5 with TRBJ2-7, with unresolved D. The CDR3 covers 15 residues. Germline assignment: CDR1 MNHEY and CDR2 SVGAGI. CDR3 DNA sequence: TGTGCCAGCAGTCACTCTGGGGTGTTCTCCTACGAGCAGTACTTC. Protein product: CASSHSGVFSYEQYF.

This clonotype has ten or more counts. The chain recombines TRBV2 with TRBJ1-5; D call uncertain. V was cut by 1 base and J by 1 base, with 8 bases left in between. CDR3 size: 15 residues. Germline CDR1 is SNHLY and CDR2 is FYNNEI. CDR3 DNA: TGTGCCAGCAGTGAAGTAGGGCAAAGCAATCAGCCCCAGCATTTT. Amino acids: CASSEVGQSNQPQHF. The full variable domain, completed using reference TRBV2 and TRBJ1-5, is EPEVTQTPSHQVTQMGQEVILRCVPISNHLYFYWYRQILGQKVEFLVSFYNNEISEKSEIFDDQFSVERPDGSNFTLKIRSTKLEDSAMYFCASSEVGQSNQPQHFGDGTRLSIL.

This clonotype has more than one count but fewer than ten. The chain couples TRBV20-1 to TRBJ1-1; 12 bases agree with TRBD1. Germline V gives CDR1 DFQATT, CDR2 SNEGSKA (reference sequence). This CDR3 spans 16 amino acids. The junction had 11 bases not matched to a gene; V was cut back by 4 bases and J by 5 bases. The CDR3 here is CSATAGTGGGGTEAFF. The DNA for the CDR3 is TGCAGTGCTACGGCCGGGACAGGGGGCGGGGGAACTGAAGCTTTCTTT.

This chain joins TRBV6-2 or TRBV6-3 and TRBJ2-1; a weak D match, TRBD2 (5 bases). Germline CDR1 and CDR2: MNHEY and SVGEGT. CDR3 length: 13 residues. V was pared by 8 bases and J by 7 bases, with 15 bases between. CDR3 sequence reads: CASQPSNRNEQFF. CDR3 DNA: TGTGCCAGCCAGCCTAGCAATAGAAATGAGCAGTTCTTC.

About this clonotype: A read error is possible here, since a much larger clone lies one base away. The chain recombines TRBV6-6 with TRBJ2-1; 10 bases map to TRBD1. This CDR3 spans 16 amino acids. From germline, CDR1 is MNHNY and CDR2 SVGAGI (reference sequence). The CDR3, as DNA: TGTGCCAGCAGACCACCCGGGACAGGGGCCTCCAATGGGCAGTTCTTC. This translates into CASRPPGTGASNGQFF.

This clonotype was detected ten times or more. The V call is TRBV18, the J call TRBJ1-6; the match to TRBD1 covers 7 bases. This CDR3 spans 18 amino acids. J gave up 8 bases and V 2 bases, and 15 bases lay outside the gene matches. Germline V gene lookup returns CDR1 KGHSH and CDR2 LQKENI. CDR3 nucleotide sequence: TGTGCCAGCTCACCAGTCGTAGCGCCCGGGACAGTACATTCACCCCTCCACTTT. Amino acid sequence: CASSPVVAPGTVHSPLHF.

A word on this clonotype: The junction shows a germline mismatch at one end, possibly a read error. The chain recombines TRBV14 with TRBJ1-4, with D unresolved. This CDR3 region has 18 residues. Germline CDR1 is SGHDN and CDR2 is FVKESK. As DNA, the CDR3 is TGTGCCAGCAGCCCAGGCGCAGGCCTACGGAGAGGGAATGAAAAACTGCTTTTT. Its translation: CASSPGAGLRRGNEKLLF.

To note about this clonotype: One end of the junction is discordant with germline, which a read error may explain. The rearrangement links TRBV5-6 to TRBJ1-5, with D maybe TRBD1 (5 bases). CDR1 is SGHDT and CDR2 is YYEEEE in the germline V gene. CDR3 length: 14 amino acids. CDR3 residues: CASSLIQGNQPRHF. The CDR3 DNA follows: TGTGCCAGCAGCTTAATCCAGGGCAATCAGCCCCGGCATTTT.

Many counts were recorded for this clonotype. The rearrangement uses TRBV20-1 and TRBJ1-3; D not resolved. CDR3 size: 14 residues. The V gene's germline CDR1 is DFQATT and CDR2 SNEGSKA (reference sequence). The germline V and J ends were trimmed by 3 bases and 3 bases, with 12 bases remaining between them. As DNA, the CDR3 is TGCAGTGCTAGTCTGGGAGCCCTTGGAAACACCATATATTTT. As protein: CSASLGALGNTIYF.

In this sample, this clonotype turned up many times. This chain uses TRBV7-3 with TRBJ2-5, with 9 bases fitting TRBD2. The CDR3 has 14 residues. Germline CDR1 and CDR2: SGHTA and FQGTGA. Trimming at V came to 4 bases and at J to 9 bases, leaving 9 bases not matched to a gene. As DNA, the CDR3 is TGTGCCAGCAGCTCGGGACTAGCCTCGGCGGCCCAGTACTTC. Its protein product is CASSSGLASAAQYF. Full variable domain (rest looked up from reference TRBV7-3 and TRBJ2-5): GAGVSQTPSNKVTEKGKYVELRCDPISGHTALYWYRQSLGQGPEFLIYFQGTGAADDSGLPNDRFFAVRPEGSVSTLKIQRTERGDSAVYLCASSSGLASAAQYFGPGTRLLVL.